Presented here are 26 T cell receptor beta chains from one specimen sequenced in a study of T cell responses to AZD1222 COVID-19 vaccine. Some clones are missing from TCRdb's copy, which holds only in-frame ones; the method was immunoSEQ multiplex PCR. This table has around 150,000 clones, 94% appearing once. Here the sequenced sample was peripheral blood, taken on day 0 of AZD1222 vaccination. Source of these receptors: an adult in good health.

V usage is TRBV19 and J usage is TRBJ1-3; D not resolved. The CDR3 extends over 12 amino acids. Trimming removed 5 bases from V and 4 bases from J, with 6 bases in between. Germline loops: CDR1 LNHDA, CDR2 SQIVND (reference sequence). CDR3 loop: CASSASGNTIYF. The CDR3 nucleotides are TGTGCCAGTAGTGCCAGCGGAAACACCATATATTTT.

V is TRBV7-9 and J is TRBJ1-6; D is unclear. The CDR3 covers 14 residues. Germline loops: CDR1 SEHNR, CDR2 FQNEAQ (reference sequence). The V end was cut by 5 bases, the J end by 9 bases, with 14 bases between. The CDR3 DNA sequence: TGTGCCAGCAGCCTAGATGGGTCGATTTCACCCCTCCACTTT. Protein product: CASSLDGSISPLHF.

This rearrangement joins TRBV6-5 to TRBJ1-2; D uncertain. Trimming removed 6 bases from V and 9 bases from J, with 17 bases in between. From germline, CDR1 is MNHEY and CDR2 SVGAGI. The CDR3 is 13 amino acids. The CDR3 DNA reads as TGTGCCAGCAGGGATGCCCTCCGCGGACGCTACACCTTC. Translation gives CASRDALRGRYTF.

The rearrangement uses TRBV25-1 and TRBJ1-1, with D possibly matching TRBD1 (5 bases). V lost 3 bases, J lost 1 base, and 15 bases lay in between. Germline loops: CDR1 MGHDK, CDR2 SYGVNS. The CDR3 has 16 residues. The CDR3 sequence is CASSDPRAGGNTEAFF. CDR3 nucleotide sequence: TGTGCCAGCAGTGATCCGAGGGCCGGGGGGAACACTGAAGCTTTCTTT.

This rearrangement joins TRBV4-2 to TRBJ1-1; D not certain. V lost 3 bases to trimming and J lost 1 base, with 3 bases between them. Germline V gives CDR1 LGHNA, CDR2 YNFKEQ. CDR3 length: 12 amino acids. The CDR3 loop reads CASSHPNTEAFF. CDR3 nucleotides: TGTGCCAGCAGCCATCCGAACACTGAAGCTTTCTTT.

The genes are TRBV5-1 and TRBJ1-5; D might be TRBD1 (5 bases). Germline CDR1 and CDR2: SGHRS and YFSETQ. The ends were cut back, 4 bases at V and 2 bases at J, with 10 bases in the middle. This CDR3 comprises 14 residues. For the CDR3, the DNA is TGCGCCAGCAGCCCGGGGGTGGGCAATCAGCCCCAGCATTTT. Amino acid sequence: CASSPGVGNQPQHF.

The DNA of the CDR3 is TGTGCCACCAGAGGGACACAAATCACCGGGGAGCTGTTTTTT. It codes for CATRGTQITGELFF. The rearrangement joins TRBV10-3 to TRBJ2-2, with D possibly matching TRBD1 (6 bases). The CDR3 covers 14 residues. V dropped 10 bases and J dropped 4 bases, with 16 bases sitting between them. The germline V gene encodes CDR1 ENHRY and CDR2 SYGVKD.

V and J are TRBV15 and TRBJ1-1; no reliable D call. CDR1 is LNHNV and CDR2 is YYDKDF in the germline V gene (reference sequence). The CDR3 sequence is 15 residues long. V lost 0 bases, J lost 0 bases, and 8 bases lay in between. The CDR3 loop is CATSRDLGMNTEAFF. Here the CDR3 DNA reads TGTGCCACCAGCAGAGATTTAGGGATGAACACTGAAGCTTTCTTT.

The rearrangement uses TRBV7-9 and TRBJ1-3; D gene uncertain. CDR3 size: 13 residues. Germline V lookup: CDR1 SEHNR, CDR2 FQNEAQ (reference sequence). Trimming left V 3 bases short and J 1 base short, with 4 bases between. The CDR3 protein is CASSLGSGNTIYF. CDR3 in DNA: TGTGCCAGCAGCTTGGGGTCTGGAAACACCATATATTTT.

The CDR3 DNA follows: TGTGCTAGTGGGGGTTTGGGAAAACTGTTTTTT. Its translation: CASGGLGKLFF. This chain uses TRBV19 with TRBJ1-4; D might be TRBD1 (5 bases). The CDR3 covers 11 residues. Germline V gene lookup returns CDR1 LNHDA and CDR2 SQIVND (reference sequence).

The rearrangement links TRBV28 to TRBJ1-1, with D possibly being TRBD1 (5 bases). The CDR3 covers 14 residues. The germline gives CDR1 MDHEN, CDR2 SYDVKM. V lost 7 bases and J 3 bases, leaving 15 bases between the germline ends. CDR3 region: CASTLDTGDTEAFF. The CDR3, as DNA: TGTGCCAGCACCTTAGACACAGGAGACACTGAAGCTTTCTTT.

The chain couples TRBV9 to TRBJ1-4, with D uncertain. The V gene's germline CDR1 is SGDLS and CDR2 YYNGEE. The CDR3 loop spans 15 amino acids. Trimming shortened V by 0 bases and J by 5 bases, and 11 bases separated the two germline ends. The CDR3: CASSVGAGLNEKLFF. The CDR3 DNA is TGTGCCAGCAGCGTAGGTGCAGGTCTAAATGAAAAACTGTTTTTT.

This chain joins TRBV27 and TRBJ1-4, with D possibly TRBD1 on 5 matching bases. Deletions cut 2 bases from V and 10 bases from J, with 11 bases between. The CDR3 sequence is 13 residues long. Germline-derived CDR1 and CDR2 are MNHEY and SMNVEV (reference sequence). The CDR3 loop is CASSLRGGAKLFF. Here the CDR3 DNA reads TGTGCCAGCAGTTTACGGGGTGGGGCAAAACTGTTTTTT.

The rearrangement uses TRBV9 and TRBJ1-4; D is unclear. CDR3 length: 14 amino acids. Germline assignment: CDR1 SGDLS and CDR2 YYNGEE. Between the trimmed V and J ends, which lost 2 bases and 7 bases, there was a span of 12 bases. The CDR3: CASSVWAESEKLFF. CDR3 DNA: TGTGCCAGCAGCGTTTGGGCAGAAAGTGAAAAACTGTTTTTT.

The chain links TRBV5-6 to TRBJ1-1; 7 bases match TRBD1. The CDR3 has 16 residues. CDR1 is SGHDT, CDR2 YYEEEE, per germline. The V segment lost 4 bases and the J segment 1 base; nucleotides outside the gene matches: 10. CDR3 DNA: TGTGCCAGCAGCCCCCTGAGGGGGCGTACGAACACTGAAGCTTTCTTT. Its translation: CASSPLRGRTNTEAFF.

V is TRBV25-1 and J is TRBJ1-5; 7 positions agree with TRBD1. CDR3 length: 15 amino acids. V shed 4 bases, J shed 3 bases, and the junction held 6 bases outside the gene matches. Germline-derived CDR1 and CDR2 are MGHDK and SYGVNS. The CDR3 region has the DNA TGTGCCAGCAGTGCCTGGACAGGAGACAATCAGCCCCAGCATTTT. Amino acids: CASSAWTGDNQPQHF.

The rearrangement links TRBV5-4 to TRBJ2-2, with 9 nucleotides matching TRBD2. This CDR3 has 16 amino acids. The junction had 6 bases not matched to a gene; V was cut back by 0 bases and J by 6 bases. In germline, CDR1 is SGHNT, CDR2 YYREEE (reference sequence). The CDR3 DNA reads TGTGCCAGCAGCTTGGTACTGCGGGAGGGTCCCGGGGAGCTGTTTTTT. It encodes CASSLVLREGPGELFF.

The chain carries TRBV19 and TRBJ2-2; possibly TRBD1 for D (5 bases). V shed 7 bases and J shed 1 base, with 10 bases lying between them. The CDR3 is made up of 14 amino acids. CDR1 LNHDA and CDR2 SQIVND come from the germline V gene (reference sequence). Written as DNA, the CDR3 is TGTGCCAGTAAGGGGCTCCTGAACACCGGGGAGCTGTTTTTT. Amino acids: CASKGLLNTGELFF.

This CDR3 is CASSIPTGQQPQHF. The CDR3 DNA reads as TGTGCCAGTAGTATTCCGACAGGGCAGCAGCCCCAGCATTTT. The V and J genes are TRBV19 and TRBJ1-5; 7 nucleotides align to TRBD1. The V gene end was trimmed by 3 bases and the J gene end by 7 bases; junction bases not matched to a gene: 6. The CDR3 extends over 14 amino acids. Germline CDR1 reads LNHDA; CDR2 reads SQIVND (reference sequence).

As to this clone: The same CDR3 also results from other DNA sequences found in this sample. V and J are TRBV28 and TRBJ1-1; D remains ambiguous. Germline lookup yields CDR1 MDHEN and CDR2 SYDVKM. This CDR3 is built from 11 residues. V lost 1 base to trimming and J lost 3 bases, with 0 bases between them. Here the CDR3 DNA reads TGTGCCAGCAGTTTATACACTGAAGCTTTCTTT. Translating it yields CASSLYTEAFF. Filled out from reference TRBV28 and TRBJ1-1, the complete variable domain reads DVKVTQSSRYLVKRTGEKVFLECVQDMDHENMFWYRQDPGLGLRLIYFSYDVKMKEKGDIPEGYSVSREKKERFSLILESASTNQTSMYLCASSLYTEAFFGQGTRLTVV.

The V gene is TRBV2, the J gene TRBJ2-7; D is undetermined. Trimming pared 6 bases from V and 2 bases from J, leaving 11 bases between. The germline gives CDR1 SNHLY, CDR2 FYNNEI. This CDR3 contains 13 residues. CDR3: CASRPSVAYEQYF. The CDR3 DNA reads TGTGCCAGCAGGCCGTCCGTGGCCTACGAGCAGTACTTC. Combining the CDR3 with reference TRBV2 and TRBJ2-7 gives the whole variable domain EPEVTQTPSHQVTQMGQEVILRCVPISNHLYFYWYRQILGQKVEFLVSFYNNEISEKSEIFDDQFSVERPDGSNFTLKIRSTKLEDSAMYFCASRPSVAYEQYFGPGTRLTVT.

V and J are TRBV18 and TRBJ1-1; tentatively, D is TRBD1 (5 bases). From germline, CDR1 is KGHSH and CDR2 LQKENI. The CDR3 sequence is 18 residues long. The ends were cut back, 0 bases at V and 5 bases at J, with 22 bases in the middle. The DNA for the CDR3 is TGTGCCAGCTCACCACCGACGATCTCTTTTGGAGGGGAAACTGAAGCTTTCTTT. Translation: CASSPPTISFGGETEAFF.

The rearrangement links TRBV4-2 to TRBJ2-3; the D is unclear. The CDR3 loop spans 17 amino acids. Trimming removed 0 bases at V and 2 bases at J, with 15 bases between. Germline V CDR1 and CDR2: LGHNA, YNFKEQ. The CDR3 reads CASSQDPSPAPTDTQYF. As DNA, the CDR3 is TGTGCCAGCAGCCAAGATCCCTCGCCCGCACCCACAGATACGCAGTATTTT.

The DNA for the CDR3 is TGTGCCAGCAGCCCGGACAGGGGGCCGGTCAAGCAGTACTTC. Translating gives CASSPDRGPVKQYF. V usage is TRBV5-8 and J usage is TRBJ2-7; TRBD1 matches at 11 bases. This CDR3 contains 14 residues. Germline CDR1 and CDR2: SGHTS and YDEGEE. The junction had 8 bases not matched to a gene; V was cut back by 4 bases and J by 8 bases.

The genes are TRBV3-1 (or the pseudogene TRBV3-2) and TRBJ1-2; TRBD1 might be the D (6 bases). Germline V gene lookup returns CDR1 LGHDT and CDR2 YNNKEL (reference sequence). Trimming pared 4 bases from V and 3 bases from J, leaving 15 bases between. This CDR3 comprises 15 residues. This chain's CDR3 is CASSPRDTKHYGYTF. CDR3 DNA: TGTGCCAGCAGCCCACGGGACACCAAGCACTATGGCTACACCTTC.

The rearrangement uses TRBV6-5 and TRBJ1-1; unclear D gene. Germline CDR1 MNHEY, CDR2 SVGAGI. The CDR3 is made up of 14 amino acids. V was pared by 4 bases and J by 1 base, with 10 bases between. The CDR3 nucleotides read TGTGCCAGCAGTTCCCCAAGGGAGAACACTGAAGCTTTCTTT. Residues: CASSSPRENTEAFF.